These 5 T cell receptor beta chains originate from one sample sequenced in a study of molecular identifiers for immune sequencing clone quantification. One entry per CDR3 protein, called by TCRdb with MiXCR from the PCR reads. The data show about 320,000 distinct CDR3 sequences, roughly a fifth seen once. Material: naive CD8+ T cells from blood, with Jurkat cell RNA spiked in. Subset meaning: FACS-sorted CD8+CD4-CCR7+CD45RA+ naive T cells. Receptors originate from a human donor in good health. Some libraries in this study had Jurkat cell RNA spiked in.

The genes are TRBV20-1 and TRBJ1-4, with 12 bases lining up with TRBD1. The CDR3 spans 21 residues. The V segment lost 4 bases and the J segment 2 bases; nucleotides outside the gene matches: 20. Germline-derived CDR1 and CDR2 are DFQATT and SNEGSKA (reference sequence). The CDR3 loop reads CSATKTGTGGTVGATNEKLFF. CDR3 in DNA: TGCAGTGCTACCAAAACCGGGACAGGGGGCACGGTTGGGGCGACTAATGAAAAACTGTTTTTT.

As regards this clonotype: A much larger clone lies one base from this, so it may be a read error. The chain combines TRBV2 with TRBJ1-1, with D perhaps matching TRBD1 (6 bases). Trimming took off 1 base at V and 4 bases at J, with 13 bases between the two ends. The germline gives CDR1 SNHLY, CDR2 FYNNEI. The CDR3 is 15 amino acids. CDR3 sequence reads: CASSEGGATFTEAFF. The CDR3 coding sequence is TGTGCCAGCAGTGAAGGGGGGGCTACGTTCACTGAAGCTTTCTTT.

Comments on this clonotype: A much more abundant neighbour one base away suggests this may be a read error. This chain connects TRBV9 to TRBJ1-2; TRBD1 agrees at 7 bases. Germline V gene lookup returns CDR1 SGDLS and CDR2 YYNGEE. This CDR3 comprises 15 residues. The CDR3 DNA sequence: TGTGCCAGCAGCCCCGAGGACAGGACTAACTATAGCTACACCTTC. Its translation is CASSPEDRTNYSYTF.

Ten or more counts support this clonotype. The chain has TRBV5-1 and TRBJ1-4, with TRBD1 identical over 9 bases. The CDR3 contains 14 residues. V was pared by 4 bases and J by 4 bases, with 2 bases of the junction left unmatched. CDR1 and CDR2 from the germline V gene are SGHRS and YFSETQ. This chain's CDR3 is CASSRDRVNEKLFF. CDR3 nucleotide sequence: TGCGCCAGCAGCCGGGACAGGGTTAATGAAAAACTGTTTTTT.

As concerns this clonotype: With a much larger clone just one base away, this may be a read error. The chain links TRBV29-1 to TRBJ2-1; no clear D gene. The CDR3 consists of 13 residues. Germline-derived CDR1 and CDR2 are SQVTM and ANQGSEA. The CDR3 reads CSVILRSYDEQFF. Written as DNA, the CDR3 is TGCAGCGTTATATTGCGTTCCTACGATGAGCAGTTCTTC.